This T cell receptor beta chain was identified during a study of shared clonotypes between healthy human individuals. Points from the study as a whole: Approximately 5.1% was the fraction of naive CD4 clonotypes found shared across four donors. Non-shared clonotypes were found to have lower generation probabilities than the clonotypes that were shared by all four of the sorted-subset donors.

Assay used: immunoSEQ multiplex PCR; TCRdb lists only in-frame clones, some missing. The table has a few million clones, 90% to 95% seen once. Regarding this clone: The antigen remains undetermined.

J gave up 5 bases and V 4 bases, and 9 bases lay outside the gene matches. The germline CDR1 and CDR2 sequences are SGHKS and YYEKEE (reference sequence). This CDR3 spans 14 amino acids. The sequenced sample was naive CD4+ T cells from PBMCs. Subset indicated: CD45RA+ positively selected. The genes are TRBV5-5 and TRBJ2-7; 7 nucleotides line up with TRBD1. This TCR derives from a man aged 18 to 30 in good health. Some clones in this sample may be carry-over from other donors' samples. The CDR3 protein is CASSKTGSNHEQYF. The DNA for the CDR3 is TGTGCCAGCAGCAAGACAGGGAGTAACCACGAGCAGTACTTC.